This is a list of T cell receptor beta chains from one sample in a study of blood T cell repertoires in COVID-19. The assay was immunoSEQ multiplex PCR, and TCRdb's table has in-frame clones only and misses some. The data hold roughly 250,000 clones, with approximately 80% observed a single time. The sequencing sample was made of peripheral blood. The source of these receptors is a woman aged 80 or over with acute or convalescent COVID-19. Both conserved end residues are part of each CDR3. Each record gives: V gene, J gene, D gene, CDR3 length, clone size, CDR3 protein, CDR3 DNA. D genes are given only for firm matches. The listing skips clone size in some rows; elsewhere it reads once, few, many or a size class.

TRBV5-3	TRBJ2-7	TRBD1	15	NA	CARSFLDRALREQYF	TGTGCCAGAAGCTTCCTGGACAGGGCCCTCCGCGAGCAGTACTTC
TRBV2	TRBJ2-5	TRBD1	15	NA	CASSTRTGDQETQYF	TGTGCCAGCAGTACCAGAACAGGGGACCAAGAGACCCAGTACTTC
TRBV7-9	TRBJ1-2	TRBD1	13	NA	CASSLLGGYGYTF	TGTGCCAGCAGCCTCCTAGGGGGCTACGGCTACACCTTC
TRBV5-1	TRBJ2-1	TRBD1	15	NA	CASSLQVGQGGEQFF	TGCGCCAGCAGCTTGCAGGTGGGACAGGGGGGTGAGCAGTTCTTC
TRBV3-1/TRBV3-2	TRBJ1-1	NA	15	NA	CASSQAEGRNTEAFF	TGTGCCAGCAGCCAAGCGGAGGGCCGGAACACTGAAGCTTTCTTT
TRBV2	TRBJ2-2	TRBD2	14	NA	CASSELAGTGELFF	TGTGCCAGCAGTGAGCTAGCGGGGACCGGGGAGCTGTTTTTT
TRBV18	TRBJ2-2	TRBD1	14	NA	CASSPPGGRGELFF	TGTGCCAGCTCACCGCCAGGGGGCCGCGGGGAGCTGTTTTTT
TRBV5-4	TRBJ1-1	NA	16	NA	CASSLSGAGMNTEAFF	TGTGCCAGCAGCTTGTCAGGGGCCGGAATGAACACTGAAGCTTTCTTT
TRBV13	TRBJ2-7	TRBD1	13	NA	CASSLDRGRGQYF	TGTGCCAGCAGCCTGGACAGGGGGCGAGGGCAGTACTTC
TRBV28	TRBJ1-5	NA	13	NA	CASSNTGHQPQHF	TGTGCCAGCAGTAACACAGGGCATCAGCCCCAGCATTTT
TRBV6-5	TRBJ2-1	TRBD1	13	NA	CASSSYRGNEQFF	TGTGCCAGCAGTTCCTACAGGGGTAATGAGCAGTTCTTC
TRBV18	TRBJ1-1	NA	14	NA	CASSPLHTNTEAFF	TGTGCCAGCTCACCCCTTCACACGAACACTGAAGCTTTCTTT
TRBV7-9	TRBJ2-2	NA	13	NA	CASSLAQLGELFF	TGTGCCAGCAGCTTAGCCCAACTCGGGGAGCTGTTTTTT
TRBV6-5	TRBJ1-1	NA	13	NA	CASSRGGDTEAFF	TGTGCCAGCAGTAGGGGGGGGGACACTGAAGCTTTCTTT
TRBV7-6	TRBJ2-2	TRBD2	16	once	CASSTLAGGKIGELFF	TGTGCCAGCAGCACCCTAGCGGGGGGGAAAATCGGGGAGCTGTTTTTT
TRBV7-6	TRBJ1-3	TRBD1	17	NA	CASSYNRGPPTGNTIYF	TGTGCCAGCAGCTACAACAGGGGACCCCCAACTGGAAACACCATATATTTT